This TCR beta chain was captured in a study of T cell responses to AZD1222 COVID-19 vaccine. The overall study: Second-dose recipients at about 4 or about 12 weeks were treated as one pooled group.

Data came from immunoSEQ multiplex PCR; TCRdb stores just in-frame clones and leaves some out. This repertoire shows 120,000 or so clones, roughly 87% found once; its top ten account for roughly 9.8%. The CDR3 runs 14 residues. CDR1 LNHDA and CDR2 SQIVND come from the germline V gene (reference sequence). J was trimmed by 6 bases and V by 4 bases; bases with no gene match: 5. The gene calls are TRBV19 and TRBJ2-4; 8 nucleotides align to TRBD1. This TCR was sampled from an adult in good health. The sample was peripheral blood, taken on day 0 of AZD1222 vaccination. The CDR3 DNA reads TGTGCCAGTAGTACTCAGACAGGGGTAAACATTCAGTACTTC. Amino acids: CASSTQTGVNIQYF.